The 24 T cell receptor beta chains presented below share a single source sample, sequenced in a study of T cell responses to AZD1222 COVID-19 vaccine. Clones were read by immunoSEQ multiplex PCR, and TCRdb kept only the in-frame ones, dropping some. The sample lists 100,000 to 150,000 clones; approximately 88% were seen once. This specimen consisted of peripheral blood, obtained on day 0 of AZD1222 vaccination. The receptors derive from an adult in good health.

The V call is TRBV11-2, the J call TRBJ2-1, with TRBD2 matching over 9 bases. The CDR3 totals 15 residues. After removal of 4 bases from V and 4 bases from J, the junction contained 5 bases not matched to a gene. Per germline, CDR1 SGHAT and CDR2 FQNNGV. As DNA, the CDR3 is TGTGCCAGCAGCTCGACTAGCGGACCGTACAATGAGCAGTTCTTC. This codes for CASSSTSGPYNEQFF.

This chain connects TRBV19 to TRBJ2-7; 7 nucleotides agree with TRBD2. Trimming at V came to 11 bases and at J to 1 base, leaving 11 bases not matched to a gene. This CDR3 region has 14 residues. Germline V lookup: CDR1 LNHDA, CDR2 SQIVND (reference sequence). The CDR3 loop reads CASKASGRSYEQYF. As DNA, the CDR3 is TGTGCCTCCAAGGCTAGCGGAAGATCCTACGAGCAGTACTTC.

The chain couples TRBV2 to TRBJ2-5; D unclear. V lost 4 bases, J lost 5 bases, and 17 bases lay in between. The CDR3 totals 15 residues. The germline V gene has CDR1 SNHLY and CDR2 FYNNEI. CDR3 residues: CASSVRTPELETQYF. In DNA, the CDR3 is TGTGCCAGCAGTGTTCGGACCCCTGAATTGGAGACCCAGTACTTC.

The rearrangement links TRBV5-1 to TRBJ1-3; no clear D. Germline lookup yields CDR1 SGHRS and CDR2 YFSETQ. This CDR3 region has 14 residues. V lost 4 bases to trimming and J lost 4 bases, with 12 bases between them. CDR3 DNA sequence: TGCGCCAGCAGCAATAGACCCCAGGGAAACACCATATATTTT. Its translation is CASSNRPQGNTIYF.

The gene calls are TRBV7-2 and TRBJ2-1; D remains unclear. The CDR3 has 14 residues. V was pared by 5 bases and J by 5 bases, with 13 bases between. CDR1 and CDR2 (germline): SGHTA, FQGNSA. CDR3 nucleotides: TGTGCCAGCAGCCCAAAAAGTCTTCACAATGAGCAGTTCTTC. This sequence encodes CASSPKSLHNEQFF.

The chain has TRBV6-5 and TRBJ2-6; D remains unclear. The V and J ends lost 8 bases and 0 bases respectively, with 11 bases between them. CDR3 length equals 15 residues. Germline assignment: CDR1 MNHEY and CDR2 SVGAGI. CDR3 sequence reads: CASCHMLSGANVLTF. CDR3 sequence (DNA): TGTGCCAGCTGTCACATGCTCTCTGGGGCCAACGTCCTGACTTTC.

The rearrangement joins TRBV7-9 to TRBJ1-2, with D uncertain. Trimming cost V 2 bases and J 4 bases, with 5 bases left between them. This CDR3 has 12 residues. Germline assignment: CDR1 SEHNR and CDR2 FQNEAQ (reference sequence). The CDR3 DNA sequence: TGTGCCAGCAGCTTATCCGGCTATGGCTACACCTTC. Translated: CASSLSGYGYTF.

This clone was seen only once. This chain uses TRBV15 with TRBJ2-1, with D uncertain. The CDR3 is 15 amino acids. The germline gives CDR1 LNHNV, CDR2 YYDKDF (reference sequence). The V gene lost 0 bases and the J gene lost 4 bases, with 10 bases spanning the gap. The CDR3 DNA is TGTGCCACCAGCAGAGATCGGAGAGCGTACAATGAGCAGTTCTTC. Amino acids: CATSRDRRAYNEQFF.

The genes are TRBV6-1 and TRBJ2-2, with D hard to call. Per germline, CDR1 MNHNS and CDR2 SASEGT. V was trimmed by 2 bases and J by 2 bases, leaving 3 bases between them. CDR3 size: 13 residues. In DNA, the CDR3 is TGTGCCAGCAGTGAAACTAACACCGGGGAGCTGTTTTTT. This encodes CASSETNTGELFF.

V is TRBV6-6 and J is TRBJ1-2; D remains unclear. This CDR3 is 14 amino acids long. Trimming took 6 bases from V and 6 from J, leaving 17 bases between them. CDR1 is MNHNY, CDR2 SVGAGI, per germline (reference sequence). The CDR3: CASSPTKGANGYTF. Here the CDR3 DNA reads TGTGCCAGCAGCCCGACGAAGGGCGCGAATGGCTACACCTTC.

The gene calls are TRBV2 and TRBJ1-1; a weak D match, TRBD1 (5 bases). Trimming took 2 bases from V and 5 from J, leaving 9 bases between them. The CDR3 covers 13 residues. The germline gives CDR1 SNHLY, CDR2 FYNNEI. The CDR3 DNA follows: TGTGCCAGCAGTGAATTTGGGGCTACTGAAGCTTTCTTT. Its protein is CASSEFGATEAFF.

The chain has TRBV7-8 and TRBJ2-2, with a possible D match to TRBD1 (6 bases). The germline CDR1 and CDR2 sequences are SGHVS and FQNEAQ. The CDR3 loop spans 13 amino acids. V was shortened by 5 bases and J by 6 bases, with 10 bases between the two germline ends. The CDR3 region is CASSRTGSGELFF. The CDR3 DNA reads TGTGCCAGCAGCCGAACAGGGTCCGGGGAGCTGTTTTTT. Looking up the rest from reference TRBV7-8 and TRBJ2-2 gives the full variable domain: GAGVSQSPRYKVAKRGQDVALRCDPISGHVSLFWYQQALGQGPEFLTYFQNEAQLDKSGLPSDRFFAERPEGSVSTLKIQRTQQEDSAVYLCASSRTGSGELFFGEGSRLTVL.

The chain recombines TRBV7-9 with TRBJ1-3; maybe TRBD1 (6 bases). The V and J ends lost 5 bases and 4 bases respectively, with 12 bases between them. CDR3 length: 14 residues. Germline V gives CDR1 SEHNR, CDR2 FQNEAQ (reference sequence). This chain's CDR3 is CASSPGTSGNTIYF. CDR3 coding DNA: TGTGCCAGCAGCCCCGGGACATCAGGAAACACCATATATTTT.

The chain employs TRBV19 and TRBJ2-7; 8 bases match TRBD2. This CDR3 region has 14 residues. Germline CDR1 LNHDA, CDR2 SQIVND (reference sequence). V was clipped by 6 bases and J by 3 bases; unmatched bases: 7. The CDR3 DNA follows: TGTGCCAGTAGGGAAAGCGGGGGAAGCTACGAGCAGTACTTC. It codes for CASRESGGSYEQYF.

The chain couples TRBV7-9 to TRBJ2-1; TRBD2 might be the D (6 bases). V shed 8 bases and J shed 9 bases, with 17 bases lying between them. CDR3 length: 13 residues. From germline, CDR1 is SEHNR and CDR2 FQNEAQ (reference sequence). The CDR3 is CASRDWKTGEQFF. The CDR3 DNA reads as TGTGCCAGCCGGGACTGGAAAACGGGTGAGCAGTTCTTC.

The CDR3 spells CASSLAQSSGPRLYEQYF. The DNA of the CDR3 is TGCGCCAGCAGCTTGGCCCAATCTTCCGGGCCCAGGCTGTACGAGCAGTACTTC. The rearrangement links TRBV5-1 to TRBJ2-7, with D hard to call. This CDR3 region has 18 residues. The germline V and J ends were trimmed by 0 bases and 4 bases, with 23 bases remaining between them. CDR1 SGHRS and CDR2 YFSETQ come from the germline V gene.

This chain joins TRBV5-5 and TRBJ2-1, with 7 bases lining up with TRBD1. Germline CDR1 and CDR2: SGHKS and YYEKEE (reference sequence). CDR3 length: 11 residues. V shed 5 bases, J shed 9 bases, and the junction held 2 bases outside the gene matches. CDR3 nucleotide sequence: TGTGCCAGCAGGACAGGGCCTGAGCAGTTCTTC. Its protein is CASRTGPEQFF. The full variable domain, in which reference TRBV5-5 and TRBJ2-1 provide the parts outside the CDR3, is DAGVTQSPTHLIKTRGQQVTLRCSPISGHKSVSWYQQVLGQGPQFIFQYYEKEERGRGNFPDRFSARQFPNYSSELNVNALLLGDSALYLCASRTGPEQFFGPGTRLTVL.

The chain combines TRBV4-2 with TRBJ1-2; the D gene is possibly TRBD1 (5 bases). Germline CDR1 is LGHNA and CDR2 is YNFKEQ. V was cut by 4 bases and J by 5 bases, with 8 bases left in between. CDR3 length: 12 amino acids. CDR3 residues: CASSLGGYGYTF. The CDR3 bases are TGTGCCAGCAGCCTCGGGGGGTATGGCTACACCTTC.

In this sample, this clone turned up once. The rearrangement uses TRBV25-1 and TRBJ1-2; D possibly corresponds to TRBD1 (6 bases). From germline, CDR1 is MGHDK and CDR2 SYGVNS. Trimming pared 5 bases from V and 1 base from J, leaving 11 bases between. CDR3 length: 14 residues. CDR3 DNA sequence: TGTGCCAGCAGTTACAGGGAGGTTAACTATGGCTACACCTTC. Protein product: CASSYREVNYGYTF.

This chain connects TRBV5-1 to TRBJ2-7, with 14 bases fitting TRBD2. Germline loops: CDR1 SGHRS, CDR2 YFSETQ. The J segment lost 4 bases and the V segment lost 7 bases, leaving 4 bases of the junction unmatched. The CDR3 is 14 residues long. The CDR3 DNA follows: TGCGCCAGCCAAGGGACTAGCGGGAGTTACGAGCAGTACTTC. It yields the protein CASQGTSGSYEQYF.

The chain employs TRBV7-9 and TRBJ2-2; no clear D gene. The CDR3 totals 14 residues. Germline V gives CDR1 SEHNR, CDR2 FQNEAQ (reference sequence). V lost 5 bases to trimming and J lost 0 bases, with 7 bases between them. The CDR3 here is CASSLTANTGELFF. The CDR3 DNA reads TGTGCCAGCAGCCTAACAGCGAACACCGGGGAGCTGTTTTTT.

A few counts support this clone. The genes are TRBV10-3 and TRBJ1-2, with D hard to call. The CDR3 is 16 residues long. Trimming left V 4 bases short and J 6 bases short, with 21 bases between. Germline CDR1 ENHRY, CDR2 SYGVKD. The CDR3 nucleotides are TGTGCCATCAGTGTGTTTAGTGCTGGTGGCAACGATGGCTACACCTTC. This codes for CAISVFSAGGNDGYTF.

The genes are TRBV19 and TRBJ2-5; no firm D call. Germline lookup yields CDR1 LNHDA and CDR2 SQIVND (reference sequence). V gave up 6 bases and J gave up 0 bases, with 8 bases separating them. CDR3 length equals 13 residues. The CDR3 protein is CASSTVYQETQYF. The CDR3 bases are TGTGCCAGTAGCACTGTGTACCAAGAGACCCAGTACTTC.

The V call is TRBV4-3, the J call TRBJ2-5, with 7 bases lining up with TRBD1. This CDR3 is 15 amino acids long. Germline V gene data show CDR1 as LGHNA and CDR2 as YSLEER. V was pared by 5 bases and J by 1 base, with 7 bases of the junction left unmatched. CDR3 bases: TGCGCCAGCAGCACCGGACAGGCGATCCAAGAGACCCAGTACTTC. Residues: CASSTGQAIQETQYF.